Each of the 2 T cell receptor beta chains below was sequenced from the same sample in a study of T cells in Graves' hyperthyroidism and ophthalmopathy. The CDR3 regions of TCR beta were amplified from RNA transcripts. During a first-round RT-PCR of the TCR CDR3, the HTBI primer set was used. TCRdb recomputed calls from the multiplex PCR reads with MiXCR, one row per CDR3 protein. Of 450,000 to 600,000 distinct CDR3 sequences listed, about 20% are singletons. Source material: blood. The receptors here all came from a middle-aged man with Graves' ophthalmopathy.

Ten or more counts support this clonotype. The chain uses TRBV10-3 and TRBJ2-7; a weak D match, TRBD1 (6 bases). Trimming stripped 6 bases from V and 5 bases from J, with 11 bases between. The CDR3 loop spans 12 amino acids. CDR1 ENHRY and CDR2 SYGVKD come from the germline V gene. The CDR3 DNA reads TGTGCCATCAGCTTACAGGGCCACGAGCAGTACTTC. Translated: CAISLQGHEQYF.

The sample holds many counts of this clonotype. J is TRBJ1-2 and V is TRBV28; D might be TRBD1 (6 bases). The CDR3 is 16 amino acids. The ends were cut back, 4 bases at V and 4 bases at J, with 19 bases in the middle. Germline-derived CDR1 and CDR2 are MDHEN and SYDVKM. Written as DNA, the CDR3 is TGTGCCAGCAGTTCGTCACTAGGGGGGGACGCCTATGGCTACACCTTC. Its translation: CASSSSLGGDAYGYTF.